One sample yielded the 27 T cell receptor beta chains listed below, sequenced in a study of blood T cell repertoires in COVID-19. The repertoire was sequenced with immunoSEQ multiplex PCR; TCRdb's copy has only in-frame clones and lacks some. Of 50,000 to 60,000 clones in the sample, around 80% are singletons; the top ten hold about 6.4%. What was sequenced was peripheral blood. Source of these receptors: a human donor in a cohort sampled during active or convalescent COVID-19.

The rearrangement joins TRBV7-2 to TRBJ1-2; D perhaps matches TRBD1 (5 bases). Germline lookup yields CDR1 SGHTA and CDR2 FQGNSA. The CDR3 loop spans 12 amino acids. The V gene lost 4 bases and the J gene lost 4 bases, with 7 bases spanning the gap. CDR3 bases: TGTGCCAGCAGCTATCAGGGCTATGGCTACACCTTC. Protein: CASSYQGYGYTF. Combining the CDR3 with reference TRBV7-2 and TRBJ1-2 gives the whole variable domain GAGVSQSPSNKVTEKGKDVELRCDPISGHTALYWYRQSLGQGLEFLIYFQGNSAPDKSGLPSDRFSAERTGGSVSTLTIQRTQQEDSAVYLCASSYQGYGYTFGSGTRLTVV.

V is TRBV5-6 and J is TRBJ2-7, with 8 bases aligning to TRBD1. Losses at the gene ends were 4 bases for V and 0 bases for J; bases not matched to a gene: 12. The CDR3 consists of 17 residues. Per the germline V gene, CDR1 is SGHDT and CDR2 is YYEEEE. CDR3 nucleotides: TGTGCCAGCAGCCCGAAGTTTGACAGGGGAAACTCCTACGAGCAGTACTTC. Translating gives CASSPKFDRGNSYEQYF.

J is TRBJ1-6 and V is TRBV19, with 7 bases aligning to TRBD1. Germline-derived CDR1 and CDR2 are LNHDA and SQIVND (reference sequence). V lost 4 bases to trimming and J lost 6 bases; unmatched junction nucleotides: 9. This CDR3 has 16 amino acids. The CDR3 is CASSTGQDIINSPLHF. The CDR3 nucleotides are TGTGCCAGTAGTACCGGACAGGACATAATTAATTCACCCCTCCACTTT. Drawing the rest from reference TRBV19 and TRBJ1-6, the complete variable domain is DGGITQSPKYLFRKEGQNVTLSCEQNLNHDAMYWYRQDPGQGLRLIYYSQIVNDFQKGDIAEGYSVSREKKESFPLTVTSAQKNPTAFYLCASSTGQDIINSPLHFGNGTRLTVT.

CDR3 protein: CASSLGGSNYYEQYF. CDR3 sequence (DNA): TGCGCCAGCAGCTTGGGAGGGTCTAATTACTACGAGCAGTACTTC. This rearrangement joins TRBV5-1 to TRBJ2-7; TRBD2 might be the D (5 bases). Germline loops: CDR1 SGHRS, CDR2 YFSETQ. V was trimmed by 0 bases and J by 3 bases, leaving 13 bases between them. The CDR3 sequence is 15 residues long.

CDR3 bases: TGTGCCAGCAGCGTAGGACAGTCCATGAACACTGAAGCTTTCTTT. Its translation: CASSVGQSMNTEAFF. This chain uses TRBV9 with TRBJ1-1; D might be TRBD1 (5 bases). The CDR3 runs to 15 residues. V was trimmed by 0 bases and J by 0 bases, leaving 9 bases between them. Per germline, CDR1 SGDLS and CDR2 YYNGEE.

V gene TRBV6-6 combines with J gene TRBJ1-4, with D hard to call. The CDR3 extends over 15 amino acids. Germline V gene lookup returns CDR1 MNHNY and CDR2 SVGAGI (reference sequence). V gave up 3 bases and J gave up 7 bases, with 15 bases separating them. The CDR3 spells CASSYDGDRVEKLFF. For the CDR3, the DNA is TGTGCCAGCAGTTATGACGGGGATCGAGTTGAAAAACTGTTTTTT.

This chain links TRBV5-4 with TRBJ2-5; D ambiguous. V lost 0 bases to trimming and J lost 7 bases, with 10 bases between them. CDR1 is SGHNT and CDR2 is YYREEE in the germline V gene (reference sequence). The CDR3 loop spans 13 amino acids. Written as DNA, the CDR3 is TGTGCCAGCAGCTTGGGATCAAGTAGGACCCAGTACTTC. Translated: CASSLGSSRTQYF. Based on the CDR3 plus reference TRBV5-4 and TRBJ2-5, the full variable domain is ETGVTQSPTHLIKTRGQQVTLRCSSQSGHNTVSWYQQALGQGPQFIFQYYREEENGRGNFPPRFSGLQFPNYSSELNVNALELDDSALYLCASSLGSSRTQYFGPGTRLLVL.

This clone was seen a single time. The chain employs TRBV5-1 and TRBJ2-7, with 10 bases lining up with TRBD2. CDR1 is SGHRS, CDR2 YFSETQ, per germline. The ends lost 2 bases at V and 0 bases at J; junction bases unmatched: 11. The CDR3 runs 18 residues. CDR3 protein: CASSLTGYLAGDSYEQYF. CDR3 nucleotide sequence: TGCGCCAGCAGCTTAACGGGTTATCTAGCGGGGGACTCCTACGAGCAGTACTTC.

This chain connects TRBV9 to TRBJ2-1; possibly TRBD2 for D (8 bases). CDR3 length: 19 amino acids. The V end lost 2 bases, the J end lost 3 bases, and 24 bases lay between the germline ends. Germline V lookup: CDR1 SGDLS, CDR2 YYNGEE. The CDR3 spells CASSVGTAKTSAGYNEQFF. Here the CDR3 DNA reads TGTGCCAGCAGCGTGGGGACAGCGAAGACTAGCGCGGGCTACAATGAGCAGTTCTTC.

The chain uses TRBV2 and TRBJ2-7; a possible D gene is TRBD2 (6 bases). The CDR3 totals 14 residues. Trimming stripped 10 bases from V and 4 bases from J, with 20 bases between. Germline-derived CDR1 and CDR2 are SNHLY and FYNNEI. The CDR3 region has the DNA TGTGCCAACTCACGCCCTGGGGAGGTGTACGAGCAGTACTTC. Translated: CANSRPGEVYEQYF.

This rearrangement joins TRBV15 to TRBJ1-2; tentative D call: TRBD1 (5 bases). V shed 0 bases and J shed 8 bases, with 13 bases lying between them. The CDR3 is made up of 14 amino acids. Germline V gene lookup returns CDR1 LNHNV and CDR2 YYDKDF (reference sequence). CDR3 sequence: CATSRDQMGRGYTF. The CDR3 DNA is TGTGCCACCAGCAGAGATCAAATGGGGCGAGGCTACACCTTC.

This sequence joins TRBV12-3 or TRBV12-4 and TRBJ2-7; 8 positions agree with TRBD1. The CDR3 covers 13 residues. V trimming: 3 bases; J trimming: 3 bases; junction bases outside the gene matches: 1. This CDR3 is CASSFGQGYEQYF. DNA for the CDR3: TGTGCCAGCAGTTTTGGACAGGGCTACGAGCAGTACTTC.

This clone was observed a few times. This chain connects TRBV9 to TRBJ2-3; TRBD2 matches 7 bases. V trimming: 0 bases; J trimming: 7 bases; junction bases outside the gene matches: 11. Germline V gene lookup returns CDR1 SGDLS and CDR2 YYNGEE. The CDR3 has 16 amino acids. In DNA form, the CDR3 reads TGTGCCAGCAGCGTAGGGGAGGGGCGTCTCGGTCATACGCAGTATTTT. As protein: CASSVGEGRLGHTQYF.

This chain links TRBV5-1 with TRBJ2-2, with D perhaps matching TRBD1 (6 bases). The CDR3 sequence is 14 residues long. CDR1 and CDR2 (germline): SGHRS, YFSETQ. V shed 0 bases and J shed 3 bases, with 6 bases lying between them. The CDR3 DNA sequence: TGCGCCAGCAGCTTGGAGGGGGACACCGGGGAGCTGTTTTTT. It encodes CASSLEGDTGELFF. Full variable domain (rest looked up from reference TRBV5-1 and TRBJ2-2): KAGVTQTPRYLIKTRGQQVTLSCSPISGHRSVSWYQQTPGQGLQFLFEYFSETQRNKGNFPGRFSGRQFSNSRSEMNVSTLELGDSALYLCASSLEGDTGELFFGEGSRLTVL.

The table lists this clone with a few counts. This chain uses TRBV9 with TRBJ2-3; 9 nucleotides agree with TRBD1. Germline V gives CDR1 SGDLS, CDR2 YYNGEE. This CDR3 contains 15 residues. Trimming took 0 bases from V and 3 from J; bases not matched to a gene: 2. The CDR3 here is CASSVGQGGTDTQYF. CDR3 DNA: TGTGCCAGCAGCGTAGGACAGGGGGGGACAGATACGCAGTATTTT.

The chain combines TRBV4-1 with TRBJ1-3; D is possibly TRBD1 (6 bases). With 1 base removed from V and 7 bases from J, the gap between germline ends came to 14 bases. CDR3 length equals 15 residues. Germline values: CDR1 MGHRA, CDR2 YSYEKL. CDR3 region: CASSQGGHRYNTIYF. The CDR3 DNA reads TGCGCCAGCAGCCAAGGGGGACACCGGTATAACACCATATATTTT.

The rearrangement uses TRBV6-2 or TRBV6-3 and TRBJ2-1; 9 bases fit TRBD1. V gave up 2 bases and J gave up 0 bases; unmatched junction bases: 8. The CDR3 length is 18 residues. Germline CDR1 is MNHEY and CDR2 is SVGEGT. The CDR3 sequence: CASSYARDRESSYNEQFF. CDR3 nucleotides: TGTGCCAGCAGTTACGCCCGGGACAGGGAGAGCTCCTACAATGAGCAGTTCTTC.

The J gene is TRBJ1-1, the V gene TRBV18; 7 bases line up with TRBD1. The CDR3 has 14 amino acids. The germline V gene has CDR1 KGHSH and CDR2 LQKENI. V trimming: 1 base; J trimming: 4 bases; junction bases outside the gene matches: 3. The CDR3: CASSPLQGVTEAFF. CDR3 DNA sequence: TGTGCCAGCTCACCACTGCAGGGGGTCACTGAAGCTTTCTTT. The variable domain in full, with the rest retrieved from reference TRBV18 and TRBJ1-1, is NAGVMQNPRHLVRRRGQEARLRCSPMKGHSHVYWYRQLPEEGLKFMVYLQKENIIDESGMPKERFSAEFPKEGPSILRIQQVVRGDSAAYFCASSPLQGVTEAFFGQGTRLTVV.

The chain uses TRBV13 and TRBJ1-5; D is possibly TRBD1 (5 bases). Per germline, CDR1 PRHDT and CDR2 FYEKMQ (reference sequence). This CDR3 region has 13 residues. Trimming shortened V by 1 base and J by 8 bases, and 9 bases separated the two germline ends. CDR3 nucleotide sequence: TGTGCCAGCAGCTTAGCTGGGGGGGAGCCCCAGCATTTT. Translation: CASSLAGGEPQHF.

A note on this clone: At one end the junction does not follow the germline gene, possibly because of a read error. J is TRBJ2-2 and V is TRBV7-2; a weak D match, TRBD1 (5 bases). The V gene's germline CDR1 is SGHTA and CDR2 FQGNSA. The CDR3 is 16 amino acids. CDR3 sequence (DNA): TGTGCCAGCAGCTTAGGGATCAGGGCCAACAGCGGGGAGCTGTTTTTT. Protein: CASSLGIRANSGELFF.

The chain uses TRBV2 and TRBJ1-5; D is possibly TRBD1 (6 bases). Germline V lookup: CDR1 SNHLY, CDR2 FYNNEI. The CDR3 spans 15 residues. Between the trimmed V and J ends, which lost 2 bases and 2 bases, there was a span of 10 bases. This CDR3 is CASSERGLGNQPQHF. The CDR3 nucleotides are TGTGCCAGCAGTGAAAGGGGGTTAGGCAATCAGCCCCAGCATTTT.

The chain has TRBV25-1 and TRBJ1-2; no firm D call. Per the germline V gene, CDR1 is MGHDK and CDR2 is SYGVNS. This CDR3 has 14 residues. Deletions cut 5 bases from V and 0 bases from J, with 10 bases between. The CDR3 bases are TGTGCCAGCAGTCGGGGAACCCCTAACTATGGCTACACCTTC. The encoded protein is CASSRGTPNYGYTF.

This chain links TRBV5-4 with TRBJ1-1, with D tentatively TRBD1 (5 bases). V lost 3 bases to trimming and J lost 4 bases, with 19 bases between them. CDR1 is SGHNT and CDR2 is YYREEE in the germline V gene (reference sequence). The CDR3 is made up of 16 amino acids. CDR3 region: CASSSKVGPLGTEAFF. CDR3 in DNA: TGTGCCAGCAGCTCTAAGGTGGGGCCCCTGGGCACTGAAGCTTTCTTT.

The genes are TRBV30 and TRBJ1-5; weak D call: TRBD1 (6 bases). The V end lost 2 bases, the J end lost 5 bases, and 10 bases lay between the germline ends. Germline assignment: CDR1 GTSNPN and CDR2 SVGIG (reference sequence). The CDR3 loop spans 13 amino acids. CDR3 amino acids: CAWSRTEYQPQHF. In DNA, the CDR3 is TGTGCCTGGAGTAGGACAGAATATCAGCCCCAGCATTTT. Together with reference TRBV30 and TRBJ1-5, the CDR3 gives the full variable domain: SQTIHQWPATLVQPVGSPLSLECTVEGTSNPNLYWYRQAAGRGLQLLFYSVGIGQISSEVPQNLSASRPQDRQFILSSKKLLLSDSGFYLCAWSRTEYQPQHFGDGTRLSIL.

The chain uses TRBV7-2 and TRBJ1-2; TRBD1 might be the D (5 bases). Per germline, CDR1 SGHTA and CDR2 FQGNSA. V gave up 3 bases and J gave up 4 bases, with 6 bases separating them. CDR3 length: 12 amino acids. The CDR3 spells CASSLGPYGYTF. The CDR3 nucleotides are TGTGCCAGCAGCTTGGGGCCCTATGGCTACACCTTC. The full variable domain, with the rest looked up from reference TRBV7-2 and TRBJ1-2, is GAGVSQSPSNKVTEKGKDVELRCDPISGHTALYWYRQSLGQGLEFLIYFQGNSAPDKSGLPSDRFSAERTGGSVSTLTIQRTQQEDSAVYLCASSLGPYGYTFGSGTRLTVV.

V usage is TRBV21-1 and J usage is TRBJ1-5. TRBV21-1 is deemed a pseudogene. This CDR3 region has 16 residues. CDR3 region: CASSKVIGEAYQPQHF. The DNA for the CDR3 is TGTGCCAGCAGCAAAGTAATAGGGGAGGCCTATCAGCCCCAGCATTTT.

V usage is TRBV7-6 and J usage is TRBJ1-1; tentatively, D is TRBD1 (6 bases). CDR1 is SGHVS, CDR2 FNYEAQ, per germline. The CDR3 length is 15 residues. Between the trimmed V and J ends, which lost 5 bases and 0 bases, there was a span of 13 bases. The CDR3 DNA reads as TGTGCCAGCAGCCCCATACCAGGGGTGAACACTGAAGCTTTCTTT. Translation gives CASSPIPGVNTEAFF.